A selection of T cell receptor beta chains follows, all from one sample in a study of blood T cell repertoires in COVID-19. Some clones are missing from TCRdb's copy, which holds only in-frame ones; the method was immunoSEQ multiplex PCR. The sample gives about 71,000 clones, 83% of which show up once; approximately 7% is in the top ten. Sequencing input: peripheral blood. Source of these receptors: a man aged 25 to 40 with COVID-19, enrolled during active disease. Each CDR3 is given with its conserved first and last residue. D genes are given only for firm matches. Part of the rows lack a size; the others show once, few, many or a class for expanded clones.

clone_size,cdr3_length,j_call,d_call,v_call,cdr3_aa,cdr3_nt
NA,13,TRBJ1-4,NA,TRBV29-1,CSVVGLRGEKLFF,TGCAGCGTCGTGGGCCTAAGAGGGGAAAAACTGTTTTTT
NA,14,TRBJ1-4,NA,TRBV5-5,CASSWADLNEKLFF,TGTGCCAGCAGCTGGGCAGACCTGAATGAAAAACTGTTTTTT
NA,15,TRBJ1-1,NA,TRBV5-1,CASSSPRTEGTEAFF,TGCGCCAGCAGCTCCCCCAGGACGGAGGGGACTGAAGCTTTCTTT
NA,16,TRBJ1-4,TRBD1,TRBV7-8,CASSLTLQGFYEKLFF,TGTGCCAGCAGCCTGACACTACAGGGGTTTTATGAAAAACTGTTTTTT
NA,15,TRBJ2-7,TRBD1,TRBV7-9,CASSAPDRGTYEQYF,TGTGCCAGCAGCGCCCCGGACAGGGGAACCTACGAGCAGTACTTC
few,16,TRBJ2-7,TRBD2,TRBV7-9,CASSPPGGRALYEQYF,TGTGCCAGCAGCCCCCCCGGCGGGAGGGCCCTCTACGAGCAGTACTTC
NA,13,TRBJ1-1,TRBD1,TRBV12-3/TRBV12-4,CASSLRDRAPAFF,TGTGCCAGCAGTTTAAGGGACAGGGCCCCCGCTTTCTTT
NA,15,TRBJ2-5,NA,TRBV4-3,CASSQDLERVGTQYF,TGCGCCAGCAGCCAAGATCTGGAGCGGGTGGGGACCCAGTACTTC
NA,15,TRBJ2-7,NA,TRBV5-1,CASSLGGGVSYEQYF,TGCGCCAGCAGCTTGGGAGGGGGTGTAAGCTACGAGCAGTACTTC
NA,14,TRBJ1-5,NA,TRBV9,CASSVGGADQPQHF,TGTGCCAGCAGCGTAGGCGGGGCCGATCAGCCCCAGCATTTT
NA,13,TRBJ1-1,NA,TRBV19,CASGASGRTEAFF,TGTGCCAGTGGGGCCTCCGGAAGAACTGAAGCTTTCTTT
NA,13,TRBJ2-3,NA,TRBV11-2,CASSFPSTDTQYF,TGTGCCAGCAGCTTCCCGAGCACAGATACGCAGTATTTT
NA,13,TRBJ1-1,NA,TRBV28,CAWQGTMNTEAFF,TGTGCTTGGCAGGGGACCATGAACACTGAAGCTTTCTTT
NA,15,TRBJ1-5,TRBD1,TRBV19,CASSPLDRLSQPQHF,TGTGCCAGTAGTCCCCTGGACAGGTTAAGTCAGCCCCAGCATTTT
NA,16,TRBJ1-6,NA,TRBV9,CATRTVFSSYNSPLHF,TGTGCCACCCGTACAGTTTTCAGCTCCTATAATTCACCCCTCCACTTT
NA,15,TRBJ1-2,NA,TRBV6-2/TRBV6-3,CASSYSVGAEYGYTF,TGTGCCAGCAGTTACTCGGTAGGGGCGGAGTATGGCTACACCTTC
NA,16,TRBJ1-2,NA,TRBV4-3,CASSLYRDKVNYGYTF,TGCGCCAGCAGCCTGTACCGGGACAAGGTTAACTATGGCTACACCTTC
NA,16,TRBJ2-1,TRBD2,TRBV5-1,CASSWGRGVSYNEQFF,TGCGCCAGCAGCTGGGGGAGGGGAGTCTCCTACAATGAGCAGTTCTTC
NA,16,TRBJ1-1,TRBD1,TRBV5-5,CASSLVGVTGGLEAFF,TGTGCCAGCAGCTTGGTCGGGGTGACAGGGGGCCTTGAAGCTTTCTTT
once,13,TRBJ1-5,NA,TRBV12-3/TRBV12-4,CASSFQGNQPQHF,TGTGCCAGCAGTTTTCAGGGCAATCAGCCCCAGCATTTT
NA,14,TRBJ2-7,NA,TRBV29-1,CSVEDQDSTYEQYF,TGCAGCGTTGAAGATCAGGACAGCACCTACGAGCAGTACTTC
NA,15,TRBJ1-1,NA,TRBV19,CASSIDGGGLSEAFF,TGTGCCAGTAGTATAGACGGGGGTGGATTGTCTGAAGCTTTCTTT
NA,17,TRBJ2-1,NA,TRBV21-1,CASSKGGPGGRKNEQFF,TGTGCCAGCAGCAAAGGAGGGCCGGGCGGGAGGAAGAATGAGCAGTTCTTC
NA,15,TRBJ2-5,TRBD1,TRBV4-1,CASAPKGGVGETQYF,TGCGCCAGCGCACCTAAAGGGGGCGTCGGAGAGACCCAGTACTTC
few,13,TRBJ1-1,NA,TRBV28,CATEWGGVAEAFF,TGTGCCACCGAATGGGGGGGGGTCGCTGAAGCTTTCTTT
NA,14,TRBJ1-1,NA,TRBV28,CASSLGGASTEAFF,TGTGCCAGCAGTTTAGGGGGGGCAAGCACTGAAGCTTTCTTT
NA,16,TRBJ1-1,TRBD1,TRBV19,CASPPPGQGRNTEAFF,TGTGCCAGTCCACCCCCTGGACAGGGACGGAACACTGAAGCTTTCTTT
NA,16,TRBJ2-3,TRBD2,TRBV9,CASSVAPGGGADTQYF,TGTGCCAGCAGCGTAGCCCCGGGAGGAGGGGCAGATACGCAGTATTTT
NA,15,TRBJ1-5,TRBD1,TRBV28,CASSLRLTGNQPQHF,TGTGCCAGCAGTTTAAGGCTGACAGGGAATCAGCCCCAGCATTTT
NA,13,TRBJ1-1,NA,TRBV7-9,CASSLKGDTEAFF,TGTGCCAGCAGCTTAAAGGGAGACACTGAAGCTTTCTTT
few,16,TRBJ2-5,TRBD1,TRBV4-2,CASSQKPGQGAETQYF,TGTGCCAGCAGCCAAAAACCGGGACAGGGGGCGGAGACCCAGTACTTC
NA,15,TRBJ2-7,TRBD2,TRBV11-2,CASSFGREISYEQYF,TGTGCCAGCAGCTTTGGGCGGGAGATTTCCTACGAGCAGTACTTC
NA,16,TRBJ1-3,NA,TRBV9,CASSVGGLSSGNTIYF,TGTGCCAGCAGCGTAGGAGGCCTCAGCTCTGGAAACACCATATATTTT
NA,17,TRBJ1-6,NA,TRBV4-3,CASSPRTESSYNSPLHF,TGCGCCAGCAGCCCACGGACAGAGAGCTCCTATAATTCACCCCTCCACTTT
NA,14,TRBJ2-5,TRBD1,TRBV6-1,CASSSTGNQETQYF,TGTGCCAGCAGTTCGACAGGGAACCAAGAGACCCAGTACTTC
many,13,TRBJ2-7,TRBD1,TRBV7-2,CASSLDRGSEQYF,TGTGCCAGCAGCTTGGACAGGGGGAGCGAGCAGTACTTC
many,13,TRBJ2-7,NA,TRBV12-3/TRBV12-4,CASSFKGASEQYF,TGTGCCAGCAGTTTTAAGGGAGCGAGCGAGCAGTACTTC
NA,16,TRBJ1-5,TRBD1,TRBV19,CASSITTRTGGQPQHF,TGTGCCAGTAGTATCACGACTCGGACAGGGGGTCAGCCCCAGCATTTT